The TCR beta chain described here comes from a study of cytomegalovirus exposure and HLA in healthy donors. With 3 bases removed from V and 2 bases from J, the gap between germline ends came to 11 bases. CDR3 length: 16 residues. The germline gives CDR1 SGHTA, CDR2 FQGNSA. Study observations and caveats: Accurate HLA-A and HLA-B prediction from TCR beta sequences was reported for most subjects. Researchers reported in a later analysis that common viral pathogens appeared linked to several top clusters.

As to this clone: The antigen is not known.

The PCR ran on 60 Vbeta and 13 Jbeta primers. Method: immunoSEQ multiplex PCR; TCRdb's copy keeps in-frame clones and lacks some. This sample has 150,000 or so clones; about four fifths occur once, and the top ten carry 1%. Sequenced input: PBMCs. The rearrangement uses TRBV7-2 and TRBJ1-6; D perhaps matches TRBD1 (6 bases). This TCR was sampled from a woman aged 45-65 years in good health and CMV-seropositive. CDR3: CASSFYRVTYNSPLHF. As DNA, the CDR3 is TGTGCCAGCAGCTTCTACAGGGTAACCTATAATTCACCCCTCCACTTT.